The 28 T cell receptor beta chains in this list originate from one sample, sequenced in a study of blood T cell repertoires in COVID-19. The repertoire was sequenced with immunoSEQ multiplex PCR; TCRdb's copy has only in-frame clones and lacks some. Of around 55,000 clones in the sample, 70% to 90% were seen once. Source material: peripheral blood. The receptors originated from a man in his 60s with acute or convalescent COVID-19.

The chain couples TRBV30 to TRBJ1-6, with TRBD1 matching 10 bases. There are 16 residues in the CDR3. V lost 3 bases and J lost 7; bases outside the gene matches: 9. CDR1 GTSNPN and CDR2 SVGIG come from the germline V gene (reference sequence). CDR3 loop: CAWRAKPGQGNSPLHF. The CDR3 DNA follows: TGTGCCTGGAGAGCCAAACCGGGACAGGGGAATTCACCCCTCCACTTT.

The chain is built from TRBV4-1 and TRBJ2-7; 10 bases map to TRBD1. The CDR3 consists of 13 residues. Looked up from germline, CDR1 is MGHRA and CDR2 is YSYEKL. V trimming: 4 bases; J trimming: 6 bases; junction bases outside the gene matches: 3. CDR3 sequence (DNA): TGCGCCAGCAGCCCGACAGGGGGCGGCGAGCAGTACTTC. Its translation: CASSPTGGGEQYF.

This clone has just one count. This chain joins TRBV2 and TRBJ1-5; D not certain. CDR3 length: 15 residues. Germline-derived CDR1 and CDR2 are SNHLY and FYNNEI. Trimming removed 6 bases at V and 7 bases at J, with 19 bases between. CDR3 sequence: CASRPMGGIRQPQHF. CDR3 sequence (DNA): TGTGCCAGCAGACCCATGGGAGGGATTCGACAGCCCCAGCATTTT.

DNA for the CDR3: TGTGCCAGCAGAGGACTAGCGGGATCAGTGGGTGAGCAGTTCTTC. Encoded protein: CASRGLAGSVGEQFF. The gene calls are TRBV11-2 and TRBJ2-1, with 12 bases matching TRBD2. The CDR3 sequence is 15 residues long. The V gene's germline CDR1 is SGHAT and CDR2 FQNNGV. The V segment lost 6 bases and the J segment 9 bases; nucleotides outside the gene matches: 9.

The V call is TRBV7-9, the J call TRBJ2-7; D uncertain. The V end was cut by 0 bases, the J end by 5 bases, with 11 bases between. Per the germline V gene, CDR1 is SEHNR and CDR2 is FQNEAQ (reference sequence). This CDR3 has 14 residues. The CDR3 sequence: CASSLAATVNEQYF. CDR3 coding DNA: TGTGCCAGCAGCTTAGCAGCCACAGTCAACGAGCAGTACTTC.

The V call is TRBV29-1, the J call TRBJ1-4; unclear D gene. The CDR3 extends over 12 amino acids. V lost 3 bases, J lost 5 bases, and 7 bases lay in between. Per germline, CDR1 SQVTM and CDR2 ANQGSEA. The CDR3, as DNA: TGCAGCGTTGATGAACAGAATGAAAAACTGTTTTTT. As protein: CSVDEQNEKLFF.

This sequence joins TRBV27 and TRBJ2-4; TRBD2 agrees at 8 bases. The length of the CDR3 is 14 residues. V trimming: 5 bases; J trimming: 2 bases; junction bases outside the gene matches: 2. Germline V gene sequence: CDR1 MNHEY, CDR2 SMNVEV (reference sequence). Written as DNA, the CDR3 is TGTGCCAGCAGTAGACTAGCGACCAAAAACATTCAGTACTTC. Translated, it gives CASSRLATKNIQYF.

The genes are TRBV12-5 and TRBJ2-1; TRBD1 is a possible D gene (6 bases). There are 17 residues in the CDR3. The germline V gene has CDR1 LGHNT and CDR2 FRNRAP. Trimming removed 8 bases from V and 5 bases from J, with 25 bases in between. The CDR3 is CASRPELQGLGDNEQFF. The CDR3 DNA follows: TGTGCTAGTCGTCCCGAACTCCAGGGGTTGGGCGACAATGAGCAGTTCTTC.

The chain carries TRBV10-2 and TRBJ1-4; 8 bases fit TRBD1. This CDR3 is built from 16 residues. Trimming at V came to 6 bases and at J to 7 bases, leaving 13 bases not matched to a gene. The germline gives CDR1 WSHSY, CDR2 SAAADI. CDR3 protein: CASREDRGRFGEKLFF. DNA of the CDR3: TGCGCCAGCAGGGAAGACAGGGGAAGGTTCGGTGAAAAACTGTTTTTT.

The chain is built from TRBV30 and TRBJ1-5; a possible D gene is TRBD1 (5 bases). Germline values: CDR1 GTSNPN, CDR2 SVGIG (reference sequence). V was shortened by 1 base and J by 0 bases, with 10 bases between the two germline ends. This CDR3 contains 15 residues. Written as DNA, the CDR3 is TGTGCCTGGAGTGGGGGGGTACATAGCAATCAGCCCCAGCATTTT. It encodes CAWSGGVHSNQPQHF.

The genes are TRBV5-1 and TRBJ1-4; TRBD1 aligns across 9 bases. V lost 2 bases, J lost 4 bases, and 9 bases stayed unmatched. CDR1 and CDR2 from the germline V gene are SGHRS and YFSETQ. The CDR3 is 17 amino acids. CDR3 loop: CASSLTGTGPYNEKLFF. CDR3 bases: TGCGCCAGCAGCTTAACCGGGACAGGGCCTTATAATGAAAAACTGTTTTTT. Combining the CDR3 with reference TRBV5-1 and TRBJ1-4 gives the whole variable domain KAGVTQTPRYLIKTRGQQVTLSCSPISGHRSVSWYQQTPGQGLQFLFEYFSETQRNKGNFPGRFSGRQFSNSRSEMNVSTLELGDSALYLCASSLTGTGPYNEKLFFGSGTQLSVL.

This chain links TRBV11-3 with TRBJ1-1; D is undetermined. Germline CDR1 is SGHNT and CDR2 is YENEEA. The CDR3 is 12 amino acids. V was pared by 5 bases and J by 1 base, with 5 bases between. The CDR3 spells CASSSENTEAFF. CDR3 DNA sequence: TGTGCCAGCAGCAGCGAGAACACTGAAGCTTTCTTT.

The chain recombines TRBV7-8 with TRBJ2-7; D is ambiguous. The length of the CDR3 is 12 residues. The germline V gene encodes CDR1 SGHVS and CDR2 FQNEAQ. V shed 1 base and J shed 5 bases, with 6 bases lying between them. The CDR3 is CASSLGQHEQYF. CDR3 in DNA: TGTGCCAGCAGCTTAGGGCAACACGAGCAGTACTTC.

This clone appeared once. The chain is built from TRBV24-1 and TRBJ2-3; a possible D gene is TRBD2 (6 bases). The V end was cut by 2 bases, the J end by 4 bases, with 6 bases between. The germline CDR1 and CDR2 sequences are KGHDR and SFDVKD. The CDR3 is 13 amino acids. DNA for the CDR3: TGTGCCACCAGTGATTGGGGGGCAGATACGCAGTATTTT. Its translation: CATSDWGADTQYF.

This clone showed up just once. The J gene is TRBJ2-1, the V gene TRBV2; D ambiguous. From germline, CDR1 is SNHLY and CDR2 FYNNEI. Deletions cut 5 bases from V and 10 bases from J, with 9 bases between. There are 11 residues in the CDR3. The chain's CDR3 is CASSYQREQFF. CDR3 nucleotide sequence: TGTGCCAGCAGTTATCAACGGGAGCAGTTCTTC. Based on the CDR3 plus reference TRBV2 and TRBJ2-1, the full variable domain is EPEVTQTPSHQVTQMGQEVILRCVPISNHLYFYWYRQILGQKVEFLVSFYNNEISEKSEIFDDQFSVERPDGSNFTLKIRSTKLEDSAMYFCASSYQREQFFGPGTRLTVL.

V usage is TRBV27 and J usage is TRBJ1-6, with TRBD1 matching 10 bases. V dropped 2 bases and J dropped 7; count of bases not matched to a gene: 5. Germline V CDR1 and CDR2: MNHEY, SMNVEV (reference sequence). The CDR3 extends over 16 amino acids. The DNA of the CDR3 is TGTGCCAGCAGTTTACTTGTGACAGGGGGCAATTCACCCCTCCACTTT. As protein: CASSLLVTGGNSPLHF.

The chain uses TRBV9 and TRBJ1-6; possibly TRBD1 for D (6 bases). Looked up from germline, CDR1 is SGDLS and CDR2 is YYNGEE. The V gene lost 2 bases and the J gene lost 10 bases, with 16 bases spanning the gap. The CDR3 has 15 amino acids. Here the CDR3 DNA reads TGTGCCAGCAGCGTCAAAGGGGACAAGGCCTCACCCCTCCACTTT. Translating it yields CASSVKGDKASPLHF.

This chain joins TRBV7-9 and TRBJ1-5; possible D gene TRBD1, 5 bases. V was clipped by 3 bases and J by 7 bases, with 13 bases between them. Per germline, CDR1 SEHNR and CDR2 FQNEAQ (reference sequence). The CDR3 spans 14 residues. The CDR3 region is CASSLGGAGQPQHF. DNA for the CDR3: TGTGCCAGCAGCTTGGGAGGGGCCGGCCAGCCCCAGCATTTT.

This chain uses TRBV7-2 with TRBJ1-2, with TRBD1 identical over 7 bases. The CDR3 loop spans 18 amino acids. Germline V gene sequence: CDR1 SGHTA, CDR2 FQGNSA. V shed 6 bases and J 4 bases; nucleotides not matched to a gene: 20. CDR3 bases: TGTGCCAGCAGTTTTATTGCCGTGAGGGGGGCAGGGGGCTATGGCTACACCTTC. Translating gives CASSFIAVRGAGGYGYTF.

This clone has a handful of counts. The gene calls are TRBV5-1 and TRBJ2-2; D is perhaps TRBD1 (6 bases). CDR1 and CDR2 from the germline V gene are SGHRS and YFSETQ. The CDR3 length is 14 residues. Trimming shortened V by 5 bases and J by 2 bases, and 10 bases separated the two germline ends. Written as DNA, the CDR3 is TGCGCCAGCAGTCGGACAGCAAACACCGGGGAGCTGTTTTTT. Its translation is CASSRTANTGELFF.

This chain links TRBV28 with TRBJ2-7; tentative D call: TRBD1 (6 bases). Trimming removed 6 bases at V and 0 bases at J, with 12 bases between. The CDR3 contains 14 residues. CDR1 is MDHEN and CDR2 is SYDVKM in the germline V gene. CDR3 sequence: CASRLRGTSYEQYF. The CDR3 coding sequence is TGTGCCAGCAGATTAAGGGGGACCTCCTACGAGCAGTACTTC.

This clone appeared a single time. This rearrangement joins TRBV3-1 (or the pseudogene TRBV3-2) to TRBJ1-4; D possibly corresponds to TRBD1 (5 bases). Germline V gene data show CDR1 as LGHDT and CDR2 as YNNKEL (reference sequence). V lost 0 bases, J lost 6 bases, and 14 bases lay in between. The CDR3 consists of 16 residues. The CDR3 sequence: CASSQDRPREYEKLFF. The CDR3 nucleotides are TGTGCCAGCAGCCAAGATCGGCCCAGGGAATATGAAAAACTGTTTTTT.

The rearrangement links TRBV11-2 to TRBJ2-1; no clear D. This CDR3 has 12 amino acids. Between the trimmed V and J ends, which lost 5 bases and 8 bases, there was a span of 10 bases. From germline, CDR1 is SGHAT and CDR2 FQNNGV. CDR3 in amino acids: CASSPTEDEQFF. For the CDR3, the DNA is TGTGCCAGCAGCCCCACCGAGGATGAGCAGTTCTTC.

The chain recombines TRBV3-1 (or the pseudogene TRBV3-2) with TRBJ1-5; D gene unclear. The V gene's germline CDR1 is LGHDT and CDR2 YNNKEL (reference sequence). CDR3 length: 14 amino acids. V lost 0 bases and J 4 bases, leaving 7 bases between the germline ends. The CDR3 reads CASSQDTGNQPQHF. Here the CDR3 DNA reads TGTGCCAGCAGCCAAGATACGGGTAATCAGCCCCAGCATTTT.

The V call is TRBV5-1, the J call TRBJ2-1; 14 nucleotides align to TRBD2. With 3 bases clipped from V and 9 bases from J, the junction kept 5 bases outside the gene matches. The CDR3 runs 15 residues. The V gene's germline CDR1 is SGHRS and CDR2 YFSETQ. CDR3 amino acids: CASSWGTSGSGEQFF. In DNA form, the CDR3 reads TGCGCCAGCAGCTGGGGGACTAGCGGGAGTGGTGAGCAGTTCTTC.

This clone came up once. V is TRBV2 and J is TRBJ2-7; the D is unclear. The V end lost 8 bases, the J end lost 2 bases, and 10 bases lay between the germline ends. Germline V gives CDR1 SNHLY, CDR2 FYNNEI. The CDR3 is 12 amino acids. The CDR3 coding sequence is TGTGCCAGCCTTAGCTTGGCCTACGAGCAGTACTTC. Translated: CASLSLAYEQYF.

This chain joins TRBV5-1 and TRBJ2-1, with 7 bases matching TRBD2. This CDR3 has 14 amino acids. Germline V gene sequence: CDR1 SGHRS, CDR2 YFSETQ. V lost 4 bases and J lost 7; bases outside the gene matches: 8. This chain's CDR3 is CASSHTDGGNEQFF. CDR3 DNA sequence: TGCGCCAGCAGCCACACCGACGGGGGGAATGAGCAGTTCTTC.

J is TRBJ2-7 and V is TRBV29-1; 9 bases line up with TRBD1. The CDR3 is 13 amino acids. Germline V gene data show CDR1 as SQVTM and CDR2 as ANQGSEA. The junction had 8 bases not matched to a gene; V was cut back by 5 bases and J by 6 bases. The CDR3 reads CSVKKGQGSEQYF. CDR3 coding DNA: TGCAGCGTTAAGAAGGGACAGGGAAGCGAGCAGTACTTC.